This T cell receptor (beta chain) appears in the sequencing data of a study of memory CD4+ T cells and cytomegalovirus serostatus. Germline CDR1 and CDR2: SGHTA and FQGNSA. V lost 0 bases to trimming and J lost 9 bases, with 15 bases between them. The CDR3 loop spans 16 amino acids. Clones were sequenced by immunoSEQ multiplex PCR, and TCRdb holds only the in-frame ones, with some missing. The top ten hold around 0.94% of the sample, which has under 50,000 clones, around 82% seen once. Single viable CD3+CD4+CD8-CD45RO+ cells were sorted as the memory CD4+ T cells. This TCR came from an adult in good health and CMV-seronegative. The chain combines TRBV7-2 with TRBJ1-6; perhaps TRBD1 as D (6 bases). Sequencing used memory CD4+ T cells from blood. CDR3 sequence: CASSLALTGIASPLHF. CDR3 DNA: TGTGCCAGCAGCTTAGCCCTAACAGGGATTGCTTCACCCCTCCACTTT.